The entry that follows covers one TCR beta chain sequence. Its target antigen remains unknown. Sequence at one end of the junction differs from germline and may be a read error. The data belong to a study of tumor and adjacent non-tumor tissue in lung cancer (dated by TCRdb to the late 2010s). As for the study more broadly: By cancer type, the cohort comprised approximately twelve adenocarcinoma patients, a couple of squamous cell carcinoma patients and 1 small cell lung cancer patient. Bulk TCRbeta repertoires were compared between lung tumor tissue and matched distant non-tumor lung tissue obtained from about 16 lung cancer patients. For each patient, one tumor sample and one normal lung sample were taken, giving 25 to 30 paired specimens that underwent TCRbeta CDR3 sequencing. Sequencing produced about 130,000,000 productive TCRbeta reads in total, an average of about 4.5 million reads per sample. Among the approximately 15 patients, ages ranged from about 31 to 85 years, approximately 10 were men and 5 were women, and disease was TNM stage I to III. What the work shows at the level of the full study, not this receptor alone: The sequencing platform is not named in the methods, and unique molecular identifiers are not mentioned. Significantly higher TCR diversity (inverse Simpson) was observed in tumor tissue than in normal lung tissue (around 450 vs 160, P = 0.0075, Mann-Whitney U test). The top 100 clones accounted for a significantly larger cumulative portion of the repertoire in normal lung than in tumor tissue. Peripheral blood was not sequenced, so blood TCRbeta repertoires in these lung cancer patients were not examined. Only about 15 patients were in the cohort, and the authors stated that larger samples and more detailed clinical data are needed. TCR diversity was significantly higher in younger patients, and greater tumor TCR diversity was associated with shorter overall survival and shorter disease-free survival.

RNA was isolated from bulk, unsorted tissue, and RNA quality was assessed with a NanoDrop ND-1000 and an Agilent 2100. The normal lung samples consisted of distant non-tumor tissue collected more than 3 cm from the tumor edge. Donors were newly diagnosed lung cancer patients admitted for thoracic surgery in China between August and November 2014, without prior chemotherapy. Patients who had received previous radiotherapy or chemotherapy, or who had another concurrent cancer, were excluded from the study. Surgical tissue pieces of about 1-2.3 cm3 were preserved in RNAlater solution and were kept at -80 degrees C until use. From the germline V gene, CDR1 is WSHSY and CDR2 is SAAADI. Including the terminal cysteine and phenylalanine, the CDR3 comprises 13 residues. Of the read, only the CDR3 DNA is kept; its 39 bases are in frame from base 1. The library was generated by multiplex PCR. Sequencing relied on an Illumina HiSeq 2500. TCRbeta libraries were built by three rounds of nested PCR using primers (Table S4), following protocols modified from ARM-PCR. PCR products of 200-500 bp were gel-excised and purified with the QIAquick gel extraction kit before sequencing. Per the authors' processing: Trimmomatic was used to clean the reads, FLASH was used to merge the reads into complete CDR3 sequences, and MiTCR was used to assign the reads to V(D)J germline segments. Clonal diversity was computed as the inverse Simpson's index with VDJtools. In-frame sequences without a premature stop codon were defined as productive reads. Clones were called with MiXCR by TCRdb after fastp trimmed the public reads at Q25, and only in-frame beta chains were retained. For every CDR3 protein sequence, its rows merge into one entry that carries the most common genes and DNA. The V and J calls reflect TCRdb's pipeline rather than the authors' work. In all, the sample holds 90,000 to 100,000 distinct CDR3 sequences, and 80% of those were seen once. The leading ten clones occupy roughly 29% of the sample.

Recombination joined TRBV10-2 with TRBJ2-7, with no D gene named confidently. The receptor was isolated from a man aged 55 to 70 with small cell lung cancer. Material: distant non-tumor lung tissue. The CDR3 corresponds to CAGSDNRAAEQYF. DNA sequence: TGCGCCGGCAGTGATAATAGGGCCGCCGAACAGTACTTC.